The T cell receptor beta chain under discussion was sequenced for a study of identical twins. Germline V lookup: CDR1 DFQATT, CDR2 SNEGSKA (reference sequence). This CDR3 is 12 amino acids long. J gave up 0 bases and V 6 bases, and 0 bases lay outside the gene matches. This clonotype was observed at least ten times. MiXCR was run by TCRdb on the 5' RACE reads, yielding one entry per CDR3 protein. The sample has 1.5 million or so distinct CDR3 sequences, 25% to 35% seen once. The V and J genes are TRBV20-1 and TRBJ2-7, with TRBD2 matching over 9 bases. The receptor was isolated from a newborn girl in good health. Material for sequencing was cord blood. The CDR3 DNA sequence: TGCAGTGCACTAGCGGGCTCCTACGAGCAGTACTTC. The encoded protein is CSALAGSYEQYF.